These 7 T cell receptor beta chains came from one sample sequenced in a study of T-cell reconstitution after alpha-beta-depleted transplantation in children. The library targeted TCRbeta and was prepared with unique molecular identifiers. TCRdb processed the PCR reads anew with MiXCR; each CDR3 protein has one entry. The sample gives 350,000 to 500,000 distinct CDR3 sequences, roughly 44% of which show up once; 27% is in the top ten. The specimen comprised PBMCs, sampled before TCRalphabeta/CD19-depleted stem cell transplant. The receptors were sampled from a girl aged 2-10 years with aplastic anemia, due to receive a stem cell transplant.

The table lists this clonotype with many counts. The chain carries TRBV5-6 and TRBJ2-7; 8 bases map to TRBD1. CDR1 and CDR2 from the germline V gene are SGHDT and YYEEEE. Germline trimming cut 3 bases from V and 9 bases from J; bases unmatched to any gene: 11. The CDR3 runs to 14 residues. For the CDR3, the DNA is TGTGCCAGCAGCTCGTTCGTTGAGGGGACAGGGCAGTACTTC. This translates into CASSSFVEGTGQYF.

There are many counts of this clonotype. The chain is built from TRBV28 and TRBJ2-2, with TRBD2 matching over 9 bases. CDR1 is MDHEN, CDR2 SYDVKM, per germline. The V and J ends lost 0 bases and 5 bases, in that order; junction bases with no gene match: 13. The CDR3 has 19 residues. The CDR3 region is CASSLWERGSGSMTGELFF. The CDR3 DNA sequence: TGTGCCAGCAGTTTATGGGAACGGGGTAGCGGGAGTATGACCGGGGAGCTGTTTTTT.

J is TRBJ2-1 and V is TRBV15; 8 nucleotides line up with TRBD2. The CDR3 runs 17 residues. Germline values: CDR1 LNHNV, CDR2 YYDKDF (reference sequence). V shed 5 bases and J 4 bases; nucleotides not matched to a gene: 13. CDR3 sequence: CATSLQLAVVNYNEQFF. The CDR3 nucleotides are TGTGCCACCAGCCTTCAACTAGCGGTAGTAAATTACAATGAGCAGTTCTTC.

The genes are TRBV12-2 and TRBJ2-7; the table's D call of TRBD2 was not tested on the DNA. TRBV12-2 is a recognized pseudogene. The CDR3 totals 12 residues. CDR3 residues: CASRPSHVEQYF. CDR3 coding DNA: TGTGCAAGTCGCCCCTCCCATGTCGAGCAGTACTTC.

The DNA of the CDR3 is TGTGCCAGCAGTCAGGGGCGAGCAGGATCCTACAATGAGCAGTTCTTC. The encoded protein is CASSQGRAGSYNEQFF. The J gene is TRBJ2-1, the V gene TRBV28; tentative D call: TRBD1 (6 bases). The ends were cut back, 5 bases at V and 1 base at J, with 15 bases in the middle. The CDR3 runs 16 residues. The germline V gene has CDR1 MDHEN and CDR2 SYDVKM.

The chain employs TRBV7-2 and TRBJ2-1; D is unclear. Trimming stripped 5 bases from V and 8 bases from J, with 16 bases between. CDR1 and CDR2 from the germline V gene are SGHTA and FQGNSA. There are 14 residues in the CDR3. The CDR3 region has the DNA TGTGCCAGCAGCCCGGCCCCCTGGCAGGATGAGCAGTTCTTC. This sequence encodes CASSPAPWQDEQFF.

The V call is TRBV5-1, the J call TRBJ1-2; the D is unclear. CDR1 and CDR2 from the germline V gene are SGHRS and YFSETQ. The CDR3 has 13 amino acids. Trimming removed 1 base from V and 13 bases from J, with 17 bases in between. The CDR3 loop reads CASSLTEEGRATF. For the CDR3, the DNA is TGCGCCAGCAGCTTGACGGAGGAGGGTCGAGCCACCTTC.